This passage covers 31 T cell receptor beta chains from one sample sequenced in a study of regulatory T cells in long-lasting Graves disease. The time point is: newly diagnosed GD, antithyroid drugs for less than 3 months. From RNA extracted from PBMCs, the TCR library was made. CDR3-region Arm-PCR and iRepertoire HTBI primers produced the TCR beta libraries. MiXCR was run by TCRdb on the multiplex PCR reads, yielding one entry per CDR3 protein. The table has about 200,000 distinct CDR3 sequences, roughly 18% seen once; the top ten hold approximately 10%. These sequences were also reported in another study, on T cells in Graves' hyperthyroidism and ophthalmopathy.

The sample was peripheral blood mononuclear cells (PBMCs), taken at new diagnosis, from a patient treated with antithyroid drugs. The receptor set was obtained from a woman aged 30 to 39 with Graves disease.

V and J are TRBV5-8 and TRBJ1-2, with 11 bases matching TRBD1. V lost 1 base to trimming and J lost 7 bases; unmatched junction nucleotides: 3. Germline assignment: CDR1 SGHTS and CDR2 YDEGEE. This CDR3 is 14 amino acids long. For the CDR3, the DNA is TGTGCCAGCAGCTTGCTTGGACAGGGGGCTGGCTACACCTTC. Amino acids: CASSLLGQGAGYTF.

This clonotype was detected many times. The chain is built from TRBV13 and TRBJ1-6; 10 nucleotides align to TRBD1. Germline loops: CDR1 PRHDT, CDR2 FYEKMQ (reference sequence). J lost 13 bases, V lost 5 bases, and 11 bases had no gene match. The CDR3 loop spans 15 amino acids. CDR3 residues: CASSPSTGGGRPLHF. Written as DNA, the CDR3 is TGTGCCAGCAGCCCATCGACAGGGGGCGGTCGTCCCCTCCACTTT.

This clonotype was detected ten times or more. The chain recombines TRBV7-9 with TRBJ2-7; TRBD1 matches 11 bases. Germline-derived CDR1 and CDR2 are SEHNR and FQNEAQ (reference sequence). The trim removed 5 bases at V and 5 bases at J, leaving 14 bases unmatched. The CDR3 runs to 17 residues. The DNA for the CDR3 is TGTGCCAGCAGCCCCCCGGCTGGGCGGACAGGGGGCAACGAGCAGTACTTC. Protein sequence: CASSPPAGRTGGNEQYF.

This clonotype has more than one count but fewer than ten. The chain uses TRBV4-2 and TRBJ2-7, with 7 bases that match TRBD2. The CDR3 contains 17 residues. Losses at the gene ends were 4 bases for V and 5 bases for J; bases not matched to a gene: 17. Germline-derived CDR1 and CDR2 are LGHNA and YNFKEQ. CDR3 DNA sequence: TGTGCCAGCAGCCGGGGGTTGAGGGGCGGGAGTATCAACGAGCAGTACTTC. Amino acids: CASSRGLRGGSINEQYF.

This clonotype was found many times. The chain uses TRBV25-1 and TRBJ1-2; TRBD1 aligns across 8 bases. V shed 2 bases and J 4 bases; nucleotides not matched to a gene: 6. Germline lookup yields CDR1 MGHDK and CDR2 SYGVNS. The CDR3 is 15 amino acids. CDR3 nucleotide sequence: TGTGCCAGCAGTGAACTTACAGGGGGAGGCTATGGCTACACCTTC. It yields the protein CASSELTGGGYGYTF.

This clonotype was detected ten times or more. J is TRBJ1-2 and V is TRBV27; D ambiguous. Trimming took 7 bases from V and 0 from J, leaving 21 bases between them. Germline V CDR1 and CDR2: MNHEY, SMNVEV (reference sequence). The CDR3 spans 17 residues. The CDR3 here is CASTPNLPDPANYGYTF. The CDR3 coding sequence is TGTGCCAGCACCCCAAACCTTCCGGACCCCGCTAACTATGGCTACACCTTC.

This clonotype came up many times. J is TRBJ1-2 and V is TRBV9; possibly TRBD1 for D (6 bases). Trimming pared 4 bases from V and 8 bases from J, leaving 21 bases between. Per germline, CDR1 SGDLS and CDR2 YYNGEE. The CDR3 has 15 amino acids. CDR3 protein: CASSPRTATLEGYTF. CDR3 DNA sequence: TGTGCCAGCAGCCCTCGGACAGCTACCTTAGAGGGCTACACCTTC.

Many counts were recorded for this clonotype. The chain is built from TRBV20-1 and TRBJ2-1; possible D gene TRBD1, 6 bases. The CDR3 extends over 14 amino acids. Germline assignment: CDR1 DFQATT and CDR2 SNEGSKA (reference sequence). The V end was cut by 3 bases, the J end by 5 bases, with 14 bases between. The chain's CDR3 is CSARAQGNHNEQFF. The CDR3 nucleotides are TGCAGTGCTAGGGCCCAGGGGAATCACAATGAGCAGTTCTTC.

This clonotype was seen many times. The chain links TRBV29-1 to TRBJ2-5, with TRBD2 as a possible D gene (6 bases). The V end lost 5 bases, the J end lost 2 bases, and 18 bases lay between the germline ends. The CDR3 spans 15 residues. CDR1 and CDR2 from the germline V gene are SQVTM and ANQGSEA. CDR3 DNA sequence: TGCAGCGTTTCGTTCAGGGTCGGGAGACAAGAGACCCAGTACTTC. Its translation: CSVSFRVGRQETQYF.

This clonotype was counted many times. This sequence joins TRBV18 and TRBJ2-7; TRBD2 aligns across 12 bases. The germline V gene encodes CDR1 KGHSH and CDR2 LQKENI. The CDR3 has 15 residues. The junction had 6 bases not matched to a gene; V was cut back by 6 bases and J by 3 bases. The CDR3 sequence: CASSQMGLAGYEQYF. CDR3 bases: TGTGCCAGCTCCCAAATGGGACTAGCGGGCTACGAGCAGTACTTC. The whole variable domain, filled in from reference TRBV18 and TRBJ2-7, reads NAGVMQNPRHLVRRRGQEARLRCSPMKGHSHVYWYRQLPEEGLKFMVYLQKENIIDESGMPKERFSAEFPKEGPSILRIQQVVRGDSAAYFCASSQMGLAGYEQYFGPGTRLTVT.

The chain links TRBV20-1 to TRBJ2-7; TRBD2 matches at 7 bases. V trimming: 6 bases; J trimming: 0 bases; junction bases outside the gene matches: 11. The CDR3 runs 15 residues. In germline, CDR1 is DFQATT, CDR2 SNEGSKA (reference sequence). In DNA form, the CDR3 reads TGCAGTGCGTGGGAAGGGCGGGGGTCCTCCTACGAGCAGTACTTC. It encodes CSAWEGRGSSYEQYF.

V and J are TRBV20-1 and TRBJ2-7; possibly TRBD1 for D (6 bases). Germline V gene lookup returns CDR1 DFQATT and CDR2 SNEGSKA (reference sequence). CDR3 length equals 13 residues. Trimming shortened V by 5 bases and J by 2 bases, and 13 bases separated the two germline ends. CDR3 bases: TGCAGTGCTTACAACAGGGTAACCTACGAGCAGTACTTC. Translated, it gives CSAYNRVTYEQYF.

The table lists this clonotype with many counts. The rearrangement joins TRBV11-2 to TRBJ1-5, with 11 bases identical to TRBD1. Germline V gene sequence: CDR1 SGHAT, CDR2 FQNNGV. The CDR3 has 15 amino acids. The V and J ends lost 1 base and 6 bases, in that order; junction bases with no gene match: 2. The CDR3 spells CASSLGGTGGQPQHF. CDR3 nucleotides: TGTGCCAGCAGCTTAGGCGGGACAGGGGGTCAGCCCCAGCATTTT.

This clonotype was seen many times. The chain joins TRBV2 to TRBJ2-1; D remains ambiguous. CDR3 length: 15 residues. Trimming pared 4 bases from V and 2 bases from J, leaving 12 bases between. Germline V lookup: CDR1 SNHLY, CDR2 FYNNEI. The CDR3 here is CASSVRAAAYNEQFF. In DNA form, the CDR3 reads TGTGCCAGCAGTGTTCGGGCAGCCGCCTACAATGAGCAGTTCTTC.

This clonotype was detected many times. The chain joins TRBV24-1 to TRBJ2-1; D uncertain. Germline V gives CDR1 KGHDR, CDR2 SFDVKD. Trimming removed 3 bases from V and 6 bases from J, with 11 bases in between. The CDR3 length is 14 residues. The CDR3 DNA is TGTGCCACCAGTGATCCCGCGAGGTTCAATGAGCAGTTCTTC. Translation gives CATSDPARFNEQFF.

This clonotype was picked up many times. This chain links TRBV7-9 with TRBJ1-2; 7 positions match TRBD1. V was clipped by 6 bases and J by 5 bases; unmatched bases: 6. There are 13 residues in the CDR3. Looked up from germline, CDR1 is SEHNR and CDR2 is FQNEAQ (reference sequence). The CDR3 here is CASSWDRSYGYTF. The CDR3 DNA sequence: TGTGCCAGCAGTTGGGACAGAAGTTATGGCTACACCTTC.

This clonotype was counted many times. This rearrangement joins TRBV7-2 to TRBJ2-1, with 13 bases aligning to TRBD2. V shed 1 base and J 0 bases; nucleotides not matched to a gene: 12. The CDR3 has 21 residues. Germline V lookup: CDR1 SGHTA, CDR2 FQGNSA. The CDR3 is CASSLERLAGGLVYSYNEQFF. CDR3 nucleotide sequence: TGTGCCAGCAGCTTAGAGCGACTAGCGGGAGGCCTCGTATACTCCTACAATGAGCAGTTCTTC. Looking up the rest from reference TRBV7-2 and TRBJ2-1 gives the full variable domain: GAGVSQSPSNKVTEKGKDVELRCDPISGHTALYWYRQSLGQGLEFLIYFQGNSAPDKSGLPSDRFSAERTGGSVSTLTIQRTQQEDSAVYLCASSLERLAGGLVYSYNEQFFGPGTRLTVL.

This clonotype was detected many times. The chain combines TRBV20-1 with TRBJ1-2; no firm D call. Trimming removed 3 bases from V and 2 bases from J, with 13 bases in between. The germline V gene encodes CDR1 DFQATT and CDR2 SNEGSKA (reference sequence). This CDR3 region has 14 residues. The CDR3 sequence is CSASLPGRNYGYTF. CDR3 bases: TGCAGTGCTAGTCTCCCCGGACGCAACTATGGCTACACCTTC.

In its sample, this clonotype was seen many times. The chain is built from TRBV20-1 and TRBJ2-3; maybe TRBD2 (7 bases). The CDR3 consists of 13 residues. Germline values: CDR1 DFQATT, CDR2 SNEGSKA (reference sequence). Trimming removed 3 bases at V and 4 bases at J, with 11 bases between. CDR3 residues: CSASKGGADTQYF. The CDR3 DNA is TGCAGTGCTAGTAAGGGGGGGGCAGATACGCAGTATTTT.

This clonotype was observed many times. The chain carries TRBV20-1 and TRBJ2-5; TRBD2 matches 12 bases. The CDR3 has 16 residues. From germline, CDR1 is DFQATT and CDR2 SNEGSKA (reference sequence). V gave up 4 bases and J gave up 3 bases; unmatched junction bases: 9. The CDR3 reads CSAILAGGPGKETQYF. CDR3 DNA: TGCAGTGCTATTCTAGCGGGGGGGCCTGGGAAAGAGACCCAGTACTTC.

Comment on this clonotype: This may arise from a read error, as a much more abundant clone is one base away. DNA for the CDR3: TGTGCCAGCAGCGGGGGTGGAGCGGTTGAAAAACTGTTTTTT. Residues: CASSGGGAVEKLFF. The rearrangement joins TRBV3-1 to TRBJ1-4; maybe TRBD1 (5 bases). V was pared by 5 bases and J by 7 bases, with 14 bases between. This CDR3 has 14 amino acids. Germline lookup yields CDR1 LGHDT and CDR2 YNNKEL (reference sequence).

Notes on this clonotype: Since a much larger clone is just one base distant, this may be a read error. J is TRBJ1-2 and V is TRBV19; D unclear. CDR3 length: 13 residues. The V gene's germline CDR1 is LNHDA and CDR2 SQIVND (reference sequence). The ends were cut back, 4 bases at V and 4 bases at J, with 10 bases in the middle. CDR3 amino acids: CASSTTNLYGYTF. The CDR3 DNA follows: TGTGCCAGTAGTACCACGAACCTCTATGGCTACACCTTC. The full variable domain, completed using reference TRBV19 and TRBJ1-2, is DGGITQSPKYLFRKEGQNVTLSCEQNLNHDAMYWYRQDPGQGLRLIYYSQIVNDFQKGDIAEGYSVSREKKESFPLTVTSAQKNPTAFYLCASSTTNLYGYTFGSGTRLTVV.

This clonotype has ten or more counts. This chain joins TRBV27 and TRBJ1-2; the D gene is possibly TRBD1 (5 bases). Trimming pared 5 bases from V and 0 bases from J, leaving 7 bases between. Germline V gene data show CDR1 as MNHEY and CDR2 as SMNVEV (reference sequence). CDR3 size: 13 residues. The CDR3 coding sequence is TGTGCCAGCAGTGGGACGGCTAACTATGGCTACACCTTC. The encoded protein is CASSGTANYGYTF.

Many counts were recorded for this clonotype. This chain connects TRBV6-2 or TRBV6-3 to TRBJ2-3, with 8 positions matching TRBD2. Per the germline V gene, CDR1 is MNHEY and CDR2 is SVGEGT. This CDR3 contains 14 residues. V lost 6 bases to trimming and J lost 11 bases; unmatched junction nucleotides: 13. The CDR3 DNA follows: TGTGCCAGCAGCGACGGGGCGGGAGGCAGACGGCAGTATTTT. As protein: CASSDGAGGRRQYF.

This clonotype was seen repeatedly, ten times or more. The chain's CDR3 is CSAGTGYGELFF. In nucleotides, the CDR3 is TGCAGTGCTGGTACAGGGTACGGGGAGCTGTTTTTT. The rearrangement joins TRBV20-1 to TRBJ2-2; possible D gene TRBD1, 6 bases. CDR1 is DFQATT and CDR2 is SNEGSKA in the germline V gene (reference sequence). The CDR3 runs to 12 residues. Trimming shortened V by 5 bases and J by 7 bases, and 11 bases separated the two germline ends.

Only a few counts were recorded for this clonotype. The J gene is TRBJ2-2, the V gene TRBV5-1; 11 nucleotides line up with TRBD1. The V and J ends lost 4 bases and 6 bases, in that order; junction bases with no gene match: 8. This CDR3 is built from 16 residues. Germline CDR1 is SGHRS and CDR2 is YFSETQ. This CDR3 reads CASSEAGTGGAGELFF. DNA of the CDR3: TGCGCCAGCAGCGAAGCCGGGACAGGGGGGGCCGGGGAGCTGTTTTTT.

This clonotype was found many times. This chain links TRBV20-1 with TRBJ2-3; 8 positions agree with TRBD2. The CDR3 consists of 15 residues. Germline V gene data show CDR1 as DFQATT and CDR2 as SNEGSKA (reference sequence). V shed 3 bases, J shed 3 bases, and the junction held 8 bases outside the gene matches. CDR3 sequence reads: CSASTTGGGTDTQYF. For the CDR3, the DNA is TGCAGTGCTAGTACCACGGGCGGGGGGACAGATACGCAGTATTTT.

Regarding this clonotype: This clone may be a read error of a much larger clone one base away. The V and J genes are TRBV7-3 and TRBJ1-1, with D possibly TRBD1 on 6 matching bases. Trimming left V 8 bases short and J 5 bases short, with 21 bases between. Germline CDR1 and CDR2: SGHTA and FQGTGA. This CDR3 has 15 residues. The CDR3 sequence: CASGSSRAGATEAFF. The DNA for the CDR3 is TGTGCCAGCGGCTCCTCCCGGGCAGGGGCAACTGAAGCTTTCTTT.

This clonotype came up many times. The CDR3 loop reads CASSDRGGDYNEQFF. The CDR3 DNA follows: TGTGCCAGCAGTGACCGCGGGGGGGACTACAATGAGCAGTTCTTC. This rearrangement joins TRBV6-2 or TRBV6-3 to TRBJ2-1, with TRBD2 matching 9 bases. V gave up 5 bases and J gave up 3 bases; unmatched junction bases: 5. The germline V gene encodes CDR1 MNHEY and CDR2 SVGEGT. The CDR3 sequence is 15 residues long.

Comment on this clonotype: A far larger clone is one base from this, pointing to a likely read error. CDR3 nucleotide sequence: TGTGCCAGCAGCTTAGCATGGTACCAAGAGACCCAGTACTTC. This translates into CASSLAWYQETQYF. The V and J genes are TRBV11-2 and TRBJ2-7; D remains unclear. The DNA end lines up better with TRBJ2-5; the J call may be wrong. The V gene's germline CDR1 is SGHAT and CDR2 FQNNGV. This CDR3 has 14 residues.

At least ten counts were recorded for this clonotype. The rearrangement uses TRBV6-1 and TRBJ2-2; D is tentatively TRBD1 or TRBD2 (6 bases each). Germline V gives CDR1 MNHNS, CDR2 SASEGT. V was pared by 8 bases and J by 5 bases, with 15 bases between. This CDR3 spans 14 amino acids. This chain's CDR3 is CASSVGGQTGELFF. The DNA for the CDR3 is TGTGCCAGCTCCGTTGGGGGGCAAACCGGGGAGCTGTTTTTT.